The clone carrying this T cell receptor (beta chain) turned up a few times. Its matching antigen is unknown. Extraction also yielded germline DNA, while blood RNA was obtained from unsorted whole blood. The sample originates from a study of tumor-infiltrating lymphocytes in primary liver carcinoma. Looking at the study overall: All patients had surgically resected primary liver carcinoma. Staged T1-T3 N0M0, the tumors had sizes that ranged from roughly 4.2 to 10 cm across. Sample yields of productive TCRbeta reads, ranging from roughly 3.65 to 7.13 million, were similar across tissue types. Overall study findings and caveats: Since the samples were bulk and unsorted, the CD4+ and CD8+ repertoires were not compared.

The researchers produced TCR beta cDNA from 400 to 650 ng total RNA with a constant-region primer. Slightly modified ARM-PCR with three nested multiplex PCR rounds yielded TCR beta libraries. The opening two PCR rounds, nine to eleven cycles each, paired TRBV1-TRBV30 forward primers with a C-beta reverse primer. TCRdb re-called the multiplex PCR reads with MiXCR, one entry per CDR3 protein. The profile shows approximately 320,000 distinct CDR3 sequences, 50% to 60% of them singletons. Germline V gene data show CDR1 as WSHSY and CDR2 as SAAADI. This CDR3 spans 14 amino acids. V was pared by 2 bases and J by 5 bases, with 12 bases between.

V usage is TRBV10-2 and J usage is TRBJ1-1; a weak D match, TRBD1 (5 bases). The sample consisted of peripheral blood. This receptor was taken from a woman in her 30s with primary liver carcinoma and hepatitis B virus infection. The chain's CDR3 is CASSENRIGTEAFF. CDR3 bases: TGCGCCAGCAGTGAGAACAGGATAGGGACTGAAGCTTTCTTT.